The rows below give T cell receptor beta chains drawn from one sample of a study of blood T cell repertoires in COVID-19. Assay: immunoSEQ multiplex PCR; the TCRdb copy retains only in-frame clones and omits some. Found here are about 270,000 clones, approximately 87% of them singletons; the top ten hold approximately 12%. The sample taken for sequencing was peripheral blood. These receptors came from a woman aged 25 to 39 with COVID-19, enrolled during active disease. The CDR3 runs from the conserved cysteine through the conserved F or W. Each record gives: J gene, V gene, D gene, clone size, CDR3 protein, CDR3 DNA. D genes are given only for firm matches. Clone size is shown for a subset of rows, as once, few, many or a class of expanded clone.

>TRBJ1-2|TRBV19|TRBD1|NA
CASSPGQGNYGYTF
TGTGCCAGTAGTCCGGGACAGGGGAACTATGGCTACACCTTC
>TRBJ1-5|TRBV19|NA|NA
CASSPHREILSQHF
TGTGCCAGTAGTCCTCACAGGGAGATCCTTTCCCAGCATTTT
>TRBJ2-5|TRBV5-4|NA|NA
CASSVSPGETQYF
TGTGCCAGCAGCGTAAGTCCGGGAGAGACCCAGTACTTC
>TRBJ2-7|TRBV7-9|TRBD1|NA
CASSFGRGPESSYEQYF
TGTGCCAGCAGCTTCGGCAGGGGGCCCGAAAGCTCCTACGAGCAGTACTTC
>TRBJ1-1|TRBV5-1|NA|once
CASRTGNTEAFF
TGCGCCAGCAGAACGGGAAACACTGAAGCTTTCTTT
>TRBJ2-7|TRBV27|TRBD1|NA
CASSTGTGGYEQYF
TGTGCCAGCAGCACCGGGACAGGGGGCTACGAGCAGTACTTC
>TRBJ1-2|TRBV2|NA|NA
CASSPRGYNGYTF
TGTGCCAGCTCCCCCCGGGGTTACAATGGCTACACCTTC
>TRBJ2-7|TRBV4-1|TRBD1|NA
CASSQPGQGAYEQYF
TGCGCCAGCAGCCAACCGGGACAGGGAGCCTACGAGCAGTACTTC
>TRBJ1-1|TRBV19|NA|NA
CASSIDSWGEAFF
TGTGCCAGTAGTATTGATTCGTGGGGGGAGGCTTTCTTT
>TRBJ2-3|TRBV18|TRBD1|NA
CASSPQGQTLTDTQYF
TGTGCCAGCTCACCACAGGGACAGACCCTCACAGATACGCAGTATTTT
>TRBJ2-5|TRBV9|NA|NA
CASSVGSGDPETQYF
TGTGCCAGCAGCGTAGGTTCAGGGGACCCAGAGACCCAGTACTTC
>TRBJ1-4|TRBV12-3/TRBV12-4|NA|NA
CATRGLNEKLFF
TGTGCCACAAGGGGCCTTAATGAAAAACTGTTTTTT
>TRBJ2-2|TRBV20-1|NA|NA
CSAPFTGELFF
TGCAGTGCTCCGTTCACCGGGGAGCTGTTTTTT
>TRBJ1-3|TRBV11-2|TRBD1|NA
CASSPGAGGNSGNTIYF
TGTGCCAGCAGCCCCGGGGCAGGGGGCAACTCTGGAAACACCATATATTTT
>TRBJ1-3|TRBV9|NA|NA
CASSYSGNTIYF
TGTGCCAGCAGCTACTCTGGAAACACCATATATTTT
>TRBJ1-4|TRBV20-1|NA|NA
CSASKGGAPATNEKLFF
TGCAGTGCTAGTAAGGGAGGGGCGCCAGCAACTAATGAAAAACTGTTTTTT
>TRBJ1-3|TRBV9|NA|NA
CASSAPLSGAGNTIYF
TGTGCCAGCAGCGCGCCCCTTAGCGGGGCAGGAAACACCATATATTTT
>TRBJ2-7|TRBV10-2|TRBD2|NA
CASSGAGGLREQYF
TGCGCCAGCAGTGGGGCGGGAGGGCTGAGGGAGCAGTACTTC
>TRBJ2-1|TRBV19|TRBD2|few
CASSPEPASGYNEQFF
TGTGCCAGTTCCCCGGAGCCGGCTAGCGGCTACAATGAGCAGTTCTTC
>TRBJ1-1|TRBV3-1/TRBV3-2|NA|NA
CASSQEAPNTEAFF
TGTGCCAGCAGCCAAGAAGCGCCGAACACTGAAGCTTTCTTT
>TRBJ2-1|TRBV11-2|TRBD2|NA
CASSGGLAGGPDEQFF
TGTGCCAGCAGCGGAGGACTAGCGGGGGGGCCGGATGAGCAGTTCTTC
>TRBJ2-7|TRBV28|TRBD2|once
CASSLGGRQYF
TGTGCCAGCAGTTTGGGAGGGCGGCAGTACTTC
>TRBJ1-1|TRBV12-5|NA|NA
CASGLDRTAAFF
TGTGCTAGTGGTTTGGATCGGACTGCGGCTTTCTTT
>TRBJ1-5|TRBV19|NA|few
CASSIGESSNQPQHF
TGTGCCAGTAGTATAGGGGAGAGTAGCAATCAGCCCCAGCATTTT
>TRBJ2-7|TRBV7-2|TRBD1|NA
CASSPTSGTGGYEQYF
TGTGCCAGCAGCCCTACTTCCGGGACAGGGGGCTACGAGCAGTACTTC
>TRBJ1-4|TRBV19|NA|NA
CASSMRGEKLFF
TGTGCCAGTAGTATGAGGGGGGAAAAACTGTTTTTT
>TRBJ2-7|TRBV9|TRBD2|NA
CASSAAGARSYEQYF
TGTGCCAGCAGCGCAGCGGGGGCGCGCTCCTACGAGCAGTACTTC
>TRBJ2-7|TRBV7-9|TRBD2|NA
CASSRVAGDEQYF
TGTGCCAGCAGCCGGGTAGCGGGGGACGAGCAGTACTTC
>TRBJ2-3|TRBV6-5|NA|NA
CASSYSISPSGDTQYF
TGTGCCAGCAGTTACTCGATCTCCCCTTCAGGTGATACGCAGTATTTT
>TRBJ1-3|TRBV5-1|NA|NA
CASSATGGGNTIYF
TGCGCCAGCAGCGCGACGGGGGGTGGAAACACCATATATTTT
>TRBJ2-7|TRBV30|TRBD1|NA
CAWNRQGPYEQYF
TGTGCCTGGAATCGACAGGGCCCCTACGAGCAGTACTTC